This T cell receptor (beta chain) is from a study of blood T cell repertoires in COVID-19. As for the study in general: COVID-19 samples from acute and convalescent phases originated in the United States, Italy and Spain.

The age range of participants was about 18 to 95 years, with residence in about two dozen US areas. Each participant's cohort was designated according to participant-reported clinical history. Two consecutive negative NP/OP PCR tests, clearance, or resolved symptoms defined Cohort 3 recovery. The data were produced by immunoSEQ multiplex PCR, yet TCRdb's version contains in-frame clones alone and is incomplete. The sample lists some 400,000 clones; roughly 86% were seen once. The TCR sequence derives from a woman aged 30 to 39 who had recovered from COVID-19. What was sequenced was PBMCs or T cells enriched from blood (not recorded which).

CDR3 in DNA: TGTGCCAGCAGCACGTGGGGGCGAGGAAGCCTCACAGATACGCAGTATTTT. It yields the protein CASSTWGRGSLTDTQYF. The gene calls are TRBV5-5 and TRBJ2-3; maybe TRBD1 (6 bases). V was clipped by 4 bases and J by 2 bases, with 20 bases between them. The CDR3 length is 17 residues. Germline loops: CDR1 SGHKS, CDR2 YYEKEE (reference sequence).